A single sample gave rise to the 28 T cell receptor beta chains below, sequenced in a study of T cells after yellow fever vaccination. TCRdb processed the 5' RACE reads anew with MiXCR; each CDR3 protein has one entry. Of about 330,000 distinct CDR3 sequences listed, over 3.5% are singletons. The sequencing used PBMCs, collected 5 days after the yellow fever booster vaccination. The receptors originated from a man between 18 and 35 years old who received the YFV17D yellow fever vaccine.

This clonotype was observed a handful of times. The chain employs TRBV10-3 and TRBJ2-1; D might be TRBD2 (5 bases). V lost 4 bases, J lost 8 bases, and 21 bases lay in between. Germline CDR1 and CDR2: ENHRY and SYGVKD. The CDR3 contains 16 residues. CDR3 bases: TGTGCCATCAGTGTGATTTACGAGGGAAGAGAACATGAGCAGTTCTTC. This codes for CAISVIYEGREHEQFF.

This clonotype was detected only a few times. The chain joins TRBV24-1 to TRBJ2-7; no clear D gene. CDR1 is KGHDR and CDR2 is SFDVKD in the germline V gene. Trimming pared 1 base from V and 6 bases from J, leaving 15 bases between. The CDR3 contains 15 residues. The CDR3: CATSDFGVPRGEQYV. The CDR3 DNA reads TGTGCCACCAGTGATTTCGGCGTCCCAAGAGGCGAGCAGTACGTC.

The chain recombines TRBV2 with TRBJ2-7, with D uncertain. This CDR3 has 14 amino acids. V was clipped by 1 base and J by 2 bases, with 9 bases between them. Germline loops: CDR1 SNHLY, CDR2 FYNNEI. The CDR3 spells CASSEVNGPYEQYF. The CDR3 nucleotides read TGTGCCAGCAGTGAAGTCAACGGCCCCTACGAGCAGTACTTC.

This chain uses TRBV18 with TRBJ2-2; the D gene is possibly TRBD1 (5 bases). The V gene lost 2 bases and the J gene lost 4 bases, with 8 bases spanning the gap. Germline V lookup: CDR1 KGHSH, CDR2 LQKENI. This CDR3 is 14 amino acids long. The CDR3 protein is CASSPDSPTGELFF. CDR3 coding DNA: TGTGCCAGCTCACCAGACAGTCCCACCGGGGAGCTGTTTTTT.

The table lists this clonotype with many counts. This chain links TRBV6-2 or TRBV6-3 with TRBJ2-1, with D perhaps matching TRBD1 (5 bases). The CDR3 consists of 14 residues. Trimming removed 2 bases at V and 14 bases at J, with 19 bases between. Germline CDR1 and CDR2: MNHEY and SVGEGT. As DNA, the CDR3 is TGTGCCAGCAGTTACGGGGCAGGCCGGCGACCCAAGTTCTTC. Encoded protein: CASSYGAGRRPKFF.

This clonotype was picked up a small number of times. The chain links TRBV7-3 to TRBJ2-1, with D possibly being TRBD1 (5 bases). Between the trimmed V and J ends, which lost 2 bases and 6 bases, there was a span of 8 bases. The CDR3 is made up of 13 amino acids. Per the germline V gene, CDR1 is SGHTA and CDR2 is FQGTGA. The CDR3 DNA follows: TGTGCCAGCAGCTTAGGGGCGGTCAATGAGCAGTTCTTC. Protein sequence: CASSLGAVNEQFF.

This clonotype was seen a few times. The gene calls are TRBV20-1 and TRBJ2-1, with 11 bases identical to TRBD2. V shed 6 bases and J 7 bases; nucleotides not matched to a gene: 8. Germline lookup yields CDR1 DFQATT and CDR2 SNEGSKA (reference sequence). This CDR3 has 14 amino acids. CDR3 sequence: CSAQLAGDRNEQFF. The CDR3 DNA reads TGCAGTGCACAACTAGCGGGGGACAGAAATGAGCAGTTCTTC.

This clonotype was counted only a few times. The V gene is TRBV28, the J gene TRBJ1-5; D not certain. The CDR3 extends over 12 amino acids. V was pared by 3 bases and J by 6 bases, with 6 bases between. From germline, CDR1 is MDHEN and CDR2 SYDVKM. The CDR3 sequence is CASSLFVQPQHF. In DNA form, the CDR3 reads TGTGCCAGCAGTTTGTTTGTTCAGCCCCAGCATTTT.

This clonotype was seen many times. The chain recombines TRBV28 with TRBJ2-4; TRBD1 might be the D (5 bases). The CDR3 runs 18 residues. The V gene's germline CDR1 is MDHEN and CDR2 SYDVKM. Trimming left V 1 base short and J 0 bases short, with 16 bases between. The CDR3 DNA reads TGTGCCAGCAGTTTATTCCTCGACAGCTACCTAGCCAAAAACATTCAGTACTTC. Protein product: CASSLFLDSYLAKNIQYF.

Ten or more counts support this clonotype. The V gene is TRBV7-3, the J gene TRBJ2-3; no clear D gene. The V and J ends lost 4 bases and 6 bases respectively, with 11 bases between them. The CDR3 consists of 13 residues. Germline V gives CDR1 SGHTA, CDR2 FQGTGA. CDR3 sequence: CASSYVDWDTQYF. Written as DNA, the CDR3 is TGTGCCAGCAGCTACGTTGACTGGGATACGCAGTATTTT.

The genes are TRBV28 and TRBJ2-4; unclear D gene. The CDR3 length is 15 residues. Trimming removed 1 base from V and 1 base from J, with 8 bases in between. Germline CDR1 and CDR2: MDHEN and SYDVKM. The CDR3 is CASSLSIPAKNIQYF. The CDR3 DNA reads as TGTGCCAGCAGTTTATCAATTCCCGCCAAAAACATTCAGTACTTC.

This clonotype was counted at least ten times. J is TRBJ2-7 and V is TRBV18; TRBD1 agrees at 7 bases. Trimming removed 3 bases from V and 2 bases from J; junction bases left unmatched: 4. The CDR3 spans 14 residues. Germline V lookup: CDR1 KGHSH, CDR2 LQKENI. Here the CDR3 DNA reads TGTGCCAGCTCACCTGCGACAGGGCCCTACGAGCAGTACGTC. Translating it yields CASSPATGPYEQYV.

The CDR3 loop is CASSLTRSSYEQYF. The CDR3 DNA follows: TGTGCCAGCAGTTTAACCCGCAGTTCCTACGAGCAGTACTTC. The chain employs TRBV27 and TRBJ2-7; D not certain. The ends were cut back, 2 bases at V and 1 base at J, with 9 bases in the middle. The CDR3 has 14 residues. Germline V gives CDR1 MNHEY, CDR2 SMNVEV (reference sequence).

This clonotype was detected only a few times. This chain uses TRBV12-3 or TRBV12-4 with TRBJ2-7; 9 positions match TRBD2. The J segment lost 4 bases and the V segment lost 6 bases, leaving 10 bases of the junction unmatched. This CDR3 is 15 amino acids long. The CDR3 region is CASSPRGSGGYEQYF. The CDR3 nucleotides are TGTGCCAGCAGCCCCCGGGGGAGCGGGGGGTACGAGCAGTACTTC.

V usage is TRBV9 and J usage is TRBJ1-1; tentatively, D is TRBD1 (5 bases). Deletions cut 0 bases from V and 1 base from J, with 10 bases between. This CDR3 region has 15 residues. Germline V gene lookup returns CDR1 SGDLS and CDR2 YYNGEE. The CDR3 region has the DNA TGTGCCAGCAGCGTAGTCGGCCAGGGGAACACTGAAGCTTTCTTT. Its translation: CASSVVGQGNTEAFF.

The table lists this clonotype with many counts. The V gene is TRBV6-5, the J gene TRBJ1-4, with a tentative D call TRBD1 (5 bases). The V gene lost 0 bases and the J gene lost 8 bases, with 10 bases spanning the gap. The CDR3 covers 14 residues. The V gene's germline CDR1 is MNHEY and CDR2 SVGAGI. The CDR3 here is CASSYSGAREKLFF. In DNA form, the CDR3 reads TGTGCCAGCAGTTACTCTGGGGCACGAGAAAAACTGTTTTTT.

V gene TRBV5-4 combines with J gene TRBJ2-2; no clear D. The V gene lost 2 bases and the J gene lost 3 bases, with 11 bases spanning the gap. The germline gives CDR1 SGHNT, CDR2 YYREEE (reference sequence). The CDR3 sequence is 15 residues long. The CDR3 region has the DNA TGTGCCAGCAGCTTTGGGCCAGGCGACACCGGGGAGCTGTTTTTT. It is translated as CASSFGPGDTGELFF.

As for this clonotype: Its ends do not fully match the called genes, so a read error is possible. This chain uses TRBV2 with TRBJ1-1; D may be TRBD1 (5 bases). Germline CDR1 reads SNHLY; CDR2 reads FYNNEI. The length of the CDR3 is 14 residues. This CDR3 reads CASFGRSGNTEALF. The CDR3 DNA reads as TGTGCCAGCTTTGGGAGGTCAGGGAACACTGAAGCTTTATTT.

In this sample, this clonotype turned up many times. The rearrangement links TRBV10-3 to TRBJ2-3; a possible D gene is TRBD2 (5 bases). This CDR3 region has 15 residues. Germline V CDR1 and CDR2: ENHRY, SYGVKD. The V and J ends lost 0 bases and 2 bases respectively, with 9 bases between them. In DNA, the CDR3 is TGTGCCATCAGTGAGTCTCTAGCTCCCACAGATACGCAGTATTTT. This sequence encodes CAISESLAPTDTQYF.

Only a few counts were recorded for this clonotype. The CDR3 spells CATSTWTVGEQYF. CDR3 bases: TGTGCCACCAGCACCTGGACAGTCGGCGAGCAGTACTTC. J is TRBJ2-7 and V is TRBV15, with a tentative D call TRBD1 (6 bases). CDR3 length: 13 amino acids. V was trimmed by 4 bases and J by 6 bases, leaving 13 bases between them. The V gene's germline CDR1 is LNHNV and CDR2 YYDKDF (reference sequence).

Only a few counts were recorded for this clonotype. The chain combines TRBV20-1 with TRBJ2-1; unclear D gene. Per germline, CDR1 DFQATT and CDR2 SNEGSKA (reference sequence). With 1 base removed from V and 0 bases from J, the gap between germline ends came to 7 bases. The CDR3 has 14 residues. The DNA for the CDR3 is TGCAGTGCTAGAGGGTACAGCTCCTACAATGAGCAGTTCTTC. Translation gives CSARGYSSYNEQFF.

V usage is TRBV7-2 and J usage is TRBJ1-5, with 8 bases lining up with TRBD1. The CDR3 spans 17 residues. Germline CDR1 is SGHTA and CDR2 is FQGNSA. Unmatched junction bases numbered 9, after V lost 4 bases and J lost 1 base. The CDR3 protein is CASSSGQGLLSNQPQHF. CDR3 nucleotides: TGTGCCAGCAGCTCCGGACAGGGCCTATTGAGCAATCAGCCCCAGCATTTT.

In its sample, this clonotype was seen many times. J is TRBJ2-7 and V is TRBV13; perhaps TRBD2 as D (5 bases). Trimming left V 3 bases short and J 4 bases short, with 13 bases between. The germline CDR1 and CDR2 sequences are PRHDT and FYEKMQ (reference sequence). The CDR3 totals 14 residues. The CDR3: CASSLSGTPYEQYF. In nucleotides, the CDR3 is TGTGCCAGCAGCTTGAGCGGAACCCCGTACGAGCAGTACTTC.

This clonotype turned up a few times. The chain carries TRBV4-2 and TRBJ1-6; no definite D call. The CDR3 spans 13 residues. Germline V gene sequence: CDR1 LGHNA, CDR2 YNFKEQ. V lost 4 bases and J 9 bases, leaving 10 bases between the germline ends. The CDR3 is CASSPTSTSPLHF. CDR3 coding DNA: TGTGCCAGCAGCCCTACTTCCACTTCACCCCTCCACTTT.

Many counts were recorded for this clonotype. The chain has TRBV6-2 or TRBV6-3 and TRBJ2-3; no reliable D call. Germline assignment: CDR1 MNHEY and CDR2 SVGEGT. The V and J ends lost 3 bases and 2 bases respectively, with 18 bases between them. The CDR3 loop spans 17 amino acids. The CDR3 spells CASSYGFGAKVTDTQYF. The CDR3 DNA follows: TGTGCCAGCAGTTATGGGTTCGGTGCGAAAGTCACAGATACGCAGTATTTT.

The sample holds many counts of this clonotype. The DNA for the CDR3 is TGTGCCAGCGGCCCCCAACCGGGACCCCGCAATCAGCCCCAGCATTTT. Translation: CASGPQPGPRNQPQHF. The rearrangement uses TRBV21-1 and TRBJ1-5; the table's TRBD1 call for D was not verified on the DNA. TRBV21-1 is shown as a pseudogene. The CDR3 is 16 residues long.

Ten or more counts support this clonotype. V gene TRBV12-3 or TRBV12-4 combines with J gene TRBJ1-2, with TRBD1 as a possible D gene (6 bases). Trimming removed 4 bases at V and 2 bases at J, with 8 bases between. The CDR3 is 13 residues long. The CDR3 reads CASSSGQNYGYTF. CDR3 DNA sequence: TGTGCCAGCAGTTCCGGACAGAACTATGGCTACACCTTC.

This clonotype was observed a few times. The chain uses TRBV5-1 and TRBJ2-6; 8 bases are shared with TRBD1. Looked up from germline, CDR1 is SGHRS and CDR2 is YFSETQ. Trimming took 4 bases from V and 0 from J; bases not matched to a gene: 6. The CDR3 consists of 17 residues. This CDR3 reads CASSTQGAYSGANVLTF. CDR3 nucleotides: TGCGCCAGCAGCACCCAGGGGGCTTACTCTGGGGCCAACGTCCTGACTTTC.